Listed below are T cell receptor beta chains from one sample, sequenced in a study of beta chain features in type 1 diabetes. TCRdb's copy holds only in-frame clones and misses some; the assay was immunoSEQ multiplex PCR. The data show 250,000 to 350,000 clones, roughly an eighth seen once. Input material: naive CD4+ T cells from blood. These receptors were taken from a man aged 25-40 years with type 1 diabetes. Each CDR3 is given with its conserved first and last residue. The D gene is left open where the match is weak. Clone size is stated in some rows and not others, as once, few, many or a class when expanded.

cdr3_aa: CASSPRTGAFKETQYF
cdr3_nt: TGTGCCAGCAGCCCCCGGACAGGGGCCTTCAAAGAGACCCAGTACTTC
j_call: TRBJ2-5
v_call: TRBV7-9
d_call: TRBD1
clone_size: few

cdr3_aa: CASSLEGTVRNTEAFF
cdr3_nt: TGTGCCAGCAGCTTAGAAGGGACAGTACGGAACACTGAAGCTTTCTTT
j_call: TRBJ1-1
v_call: TRBV7-9
d_call: TRBD1
clone_size: few

cdr3_aa: CASSVGPTSVDEQFF
cdr3_nt: TGTGCCAGCAGCGTAGGTCCGACTAGCGTCGATGAGCAGTTCTTC
j_call: TRBJ2-1
v_call: TRBV9
d_call: TRBD2
clone_size: .

cdr3_aa: CASSLGSAGGTYEQYF
cdr3_nt: TGTGCCAGCAGCTTAGGTAGTGCGGGGGGAACCTACGAGCAGTACTTC
j_call: TRBJ2-7
v_call: TRBV7-8
d_call: TRBD2
clone_size: few

cdr3_aa: CAWRQGLNTEAFF
cdr3_nt: TGTGCCTGGCGACAGGGGTTGAACACTGAAGCTTTCTTT
j_call: TRBJ1-1
v_call: TRBV30
d_call: TRBD1
clone_size: few

cdr3_aa: CASSWTGFDEQYF
cdr3_nt: TGTGCCAGCAGTTGGACAGGGTTCGACGAGCAGTACTTC
j_call: TRBJ2-7
v_call: TRBV27
d_call: TRBD1
clone_size: few

cdr3_aa: CASSPPLAKNIQYF
cdr3_nt: TGTGCCAGCTCACCACCCCTAGCCAAAAACATTCAGTACTTC
j_call: TRBJ2-4
v_call: TRBV18
d_call: .
clone_size: .

cdr3_aa: CASSQDRGKQPQHF
cdr3_nt: TGTGCCAGCAGCCAAGACAGGGGAAAGCAGCCCCAGCATTTT
j_call: TRBJ1-5
v_call: TRBV7-2
d_call: TRBD1
clone_size: .

cdr3_aa: CAWGTSGFTYEQYF
cdr3_nt: TGTGCCTGGGGGACTAGCGGTTTCACCTACGAGCAGTACTTC
j_call: TRBJ2-7
v_call: TRBV30
d_call: TRBD2
clone_size: .

cdr3_aa: CATSTSGATDTQYF
cdr3_nt: TGTGCCACGTCGACTAGCGGTGCCACAGATACGCAGTATTTT
j_call: TRBJ2-3
v_call: TRBV5-4
d_call: TRBD2
clone_size: .

cdr3_aa: CASSRGGTGGTDTQYF
cdr3_nt: TGTGCCAGCAGTCGAGGAGGGACAGGAGGCACAGATACGCAGTATTTT
j_call: TRBJ2-3
v_call: TRBV27
d_call: TRBD1
clone_size: few

cdr3_aa: CASSASGSSYEQYF
cdr3_nt: TGTGCCAGCAGCGCTAGCGGGAGCTCCTACGAGCAGTACTTC
j_call: TRBJ2-7
v_call: TRBV6-6
d_call: TRBD2
clone_size: .

cdr3_aa: CASSRTGGPYEQYF
cdr3_nt: TGTGCCAGCAGCCGGACGGGGGGCCCCTACGAGCAGTACTTC
j_call: TRBJ2-7
v_call: TRBV28
d_call: .
clone_size: .

cdr3_aa: CASSLEPGSNYGYTF
cdr3_nt: TGCGCCAGCAGCTTGGAACCGGGATCTAACTATGGCTACACCTTC
j_call: TRBJ1-2
v_call: TRBV5-1
d_call: .
clone_size: few

cdr3_aa: CASSRDRIRNEKLFF
cdr3_nt: TGTGCCAGCAGCAGAGACAGAATTAGAAATGAAAAACTGTTTTTT
j_call: TRBJ1-4
v_call: TRBV7-9
d_call: .
clone_size: .

cdr3_aa: CASSLTASGSSGANVLTF
cdr3_nt: TGTGCCAGCAGCTTAACGGCTAGCGGGAGCTCTGGGGCCAACGTCCTGACTTTC
j_call: TRBJ2-6
v_call: TRBV7-3
d_call: TRBD2
clone_size: few

cdr3_aa: CASSIRRQAGKETQYF
cdr3_nt: TGTGCCAGCAGCATCCGAAGACAGGCAGGGAAAGAGACCCAGTACTTC
j_call: TRBJ2-5
v_call: TRBV7-9
d_call: .
clone_size: few

cdr3_aa: CASTAGGVMNTEAFF
cdr3_nt: TGTGCCAGCACGGCAGGGGGCGTCATGAACACTGAAGCTTTCTTT
j_call: TRBJ1-1
v_call: TRBV25-1
d_call: TRBD1
clone_size: .

cdr3_aa: CSVETAYSGNTIYF
cdr3_nt: TGCAGCGTTGAAACAGCTTACTCTGGAAACACCATATATTTT
j_call: TRBJ1-3
v_call: TRBV29-1
d_call: .
clone_size: .

cdr3_aa: CASSQEGRGTEAFF
cdr3_nt: TGTGCCAGCAGCCAAGAGGGGCGAGGCACTGAAGCTTTCTTT
j_call: TRBJ1-1
v_call: TRBV4-2
d_call: .
clone_size: .

cdr3_aa: CASSYDGRGEQFF
cdr3_nt: TGTGCCAGCAGTTACGACGGGAGGGGTGAGCAGTTCTTC
j_call: TRBJ2-1
v_call: TRBV6-5
d_call: TRBD2
clone_size: .

cdr3_aa: CASSGTGGGEQYF
cdr3_nt: TGTGCCAGCTCCGGGACAGGGGGTGGCGAGCAGTACTTC
j_call: TRBJ2-7
v_call: TRBV18
d_call: TRBD1
clone_size: .

cdr3_aa: CASSQAGGPQVTQYF
cdr3_nt: TGCGCCAGCAGCCAAGCGGGAGGGCCTCAGGTTACGCAGTATTTT
j_call: TRBJ2-3
v_call: TRBV5-1
d_call: TRBD2
clone_size: .

cdr3_aa: CASKVSTGNYGYTF
cdr3_nt: TGTGCCAGCAAGGTTTCGACAGGGAACTATGGCTACACCTTC
j_call: TRBJ1-2
v_call: TRBV6-5
d_call: TRBD1
clone_size: .

cdr3_aa: CASSLRSGRDTQYF
cdr3_nt: TGTGCCAGCAGCTTAAGGTCAGGGAGGGATACGCAGTATTTT
j_call: TRBJ2-3
v_call: TRBV7-3
d_call: .
clone_size: few

cdr3_aa: CASSAGASGREQFF
cdr3_nt: TGTGCCAGCAGCGCTGGGGCTAGCGGGAGGGAGCAGTTCTTC
j_call: TRBJ2-1
v_call: TRBV9
d_call: TRBD2
clone_size: .

cdr3_aa: CSVGQSYNEQFF
cdr3_nt: TGCAGCGTCGGACAGTCCTACAATGAGCAGTTCTTC
j_call: TRBJ2-1
v_call: TRBV29-1
d_call: .
clone_size: .

cdr3_aa: CASSFGQDMSAQHF
cdr3_nt: TGTGCCAGCAGCTTCGGACAGGACATGTCGGCCCAGCATTTT
j_call: TRBJ1-5
v_call: TRBV5-4
d_call: TRBD1
clone_size: .

cdr3_aa: CASSIAGGPGRQYF
cdr3_nt: TGTGCCAGCAGTATAGCGGGAGGGCCAGGGCGGCAGTACTTC
j_call: TRBJ2-7
v_call: TRBV28
d_call: TRBD2
clone_size: .

cdr3_aa: CASSRVSTSGPVMTGANVLTF
cdr3_nt: TGTGCCAGCTCACGAGTATCGACTAGCGGCCCAGTTATGACTGGGGCCAACGTCCTGACTTTC
j_call: TRBJ2-6
v_call: TRBV18
d_call: TRBD2
clone_size: few

cdr3_aa: CASSQTSGSLYNEQFF
cdr3_nt: TGTGCCAGCAGCCAGACTAGCGGGAGCCTCTACAATGAGCAGTTCTTC
j_call: TRBJ2-1
v_call: TRBV7-3
d_call: TRBD2
clone_size: few

cdr3_aa: CASSLERDTQYF
cdr3_nt: TGTGCCAGCAGCTTAGAGAGGGATACGCAGTATTTT
j_call: TRBJ2-3
v_call: TRBV11-2
d_call: .
clone_size: .

cdr3_aa: CASSLLAEVSYNEQFF
cdr3_nt: TGCGCCAGCAGCCTCCTAGCGGAGGTCTCCTACAATGAGCAGTTCTTC
j_call: TRBJ2-1
v_call: TRBV4-3
d_call: TRBD2
clone_size: .

cdr3_aa: CASSQGPWTGVEQFF
cdr3_nt: TGCGCCAGCAGCCAAGGCCCCTGGACAGGGGTTGAGCAGTTCTTC
j_call: TRBJ2-1
v_call: TRBV4-3
d_call: TRBD1
clone_size: few

cdr3_aa: CSVLTGYGQPQHF
cdr3_nt: TGCAGCGTATTAACAGGATATGGTCAGCCCCAGCATTTT
j_call: TRBJ1-5
v_call: TRBV29-1
d_call: .
clone_size: few

cdr3_aa: CSALRETQYF
cdr3_nt: TGCAGCGCCCTGCGGGAGACCCAGTACTTC
j_call: TRBJ2-5
v_call: TRBV29-1
d_call: .
clone_size: many

cdr3_aa: CASSGLARHEQFF
cdr3_nt: TGTGCCAGCAGTGGACTAGCCCGCCATGAGCAGTTCTTC
j_call: TRBJ2-1
v_call: TRBV11-2
d_call: TRBD2
clone_size: few

cdr3_aa: CASSPNRVRQPQHF
cdr3_nt: TGTGCCAGCAGTCCCAACAGGGTTCGTCAGCCCCAGCATTTT
j_call: TRBJ1-5
v_call: TRBV28
d_call: .
clone_size: few

cdr3_aa: CASSLVAPDTQYF
cdr3_nt: TGCGCCAGCAGCTTGGTGGCCCCAGATACGCAGTATTTT
j_call: TRBJ2-3
v_call: TRBV5-1
d_call: .
clone_size: few

cdr3_aa: CASSFTNDQPQHF
cdr3_nt: TGTGCCAGCAGCTTTACAAATGATCAGCCCCAGCATTTT
j_call: TRBJ1-5
v_call: TRBV7-2
d_call: .
clone_size: .

cdr3_aa: CASSQGTAGGPDEQFF
cdr3_nt: TGTGCCAGCAGCCAAGGGACAGCGGGAGGGCCGGATGAGCAGTTCTTC
j_call: TRBJ2-1
v_call: TRBV4-2
d_call: TRBD2
clone_size: .

cdr3_aa: CASSPEGQGKFEQYF
cdr3_nt: TGTGCCAGCAGTCCGGAGGGACAGGGGAAGTTCGAGCAGTACTTC
j_call: TRBJ2-7
v_call: TRBV2
d_call: TRBD1
clone_size: few

cdr3_aa: CASSSTTGQGGYTF
cdr3_nt: TGTGCCAGCAGCTCCACCACGGGACAGGGCGGCTACACCTTC
j_call: TRBJ1-2
v_call: TRBV11-1
d_call: TRBD1
clone_size: few

cdr3_aa: CASSSRRGNEQFF
cdr3_nt: TGTGCCAGCAGCTCCCGCAGGGGAAATGAGCAGTTCTTC
j_call: TRBJ2-1
v_call: TRBV7-2
d_call: .
clone_size: few

cdr3_aa: CASRTAGVTDTQYF
cdr3_nt: TGTGCCAGCAGGACAGCGGGAGTGACAGATACGCAGTATTTT
j_call: TRBJ2-3
v_call: TRBV6-1
d_call: TRBD2
clone_size: .

cdr3_aa: CASRGASGTEAFF
cdr3_nt: TGTGCCAGTCGGGGGGCGTCGGGCACTGAAGCTTTCTTT
j_call: TRBJ1-1
v_call: TRBV28
d_call: .
clone_size: .

cdr3_aa: CSVARGQGPVRGNTEAFF
cdr3_nt: TGCAGCGTTGCAAGGGGACAGGGTCCCGTCCGTGGGAACACTGAAGCTTTCTTT
j_call: TRBJ1-1
v_call: TRBV29-1
d_call: TRBD1
clone_size: .

cdr3_aa: CASSRQEKLFF
cdr3_nt: TGTGCCAGCAGCAGACAGGAAAAACTGTTTTTT
j_call: TRBJ1-4
v_call: TRBV2
d_call: .
clone_size: .

cdr3_aa: CASSLSTAQETQYF
cdr3_nt: TGTGCCAGCAGTTTATCTACTGCCCAAGAGACCCAGTACTTC
j_call: TRBJ2-5
v_call: TRBV27
d_call: .
clone_size: few

cdr3_aa: CSVGGPNLRGTEAFF
cdr3_nt: TGCAGCGTTGGGGGGCCTAATCTCCGAGGCACTGAAGCTTTCTTT
j_call: TRBJ1-1
v_call: TRBV29-1
d_call: .
clone_size: few

cdr3_aa: CASSLGWTGAPSYEQYF
cdr3_nt: TGTGCCAGCAGCTTAGGATGGACAGGGGCCCCGTCCTACGAGCAGTACTTC
j_call: TRBJ2-7
v_call: TRBV7-9
d_call: TRBD1
clone_size: few

cdr3_aa: CASSTGSPYEQYF
cdr3_nt: TGTGCCAGCAGTACAGGGTCCCCCTACGAGCAGTACTTC
j_call: TRBJ2-7
v_call: TRBV28
d_call: .
clone_size: few

cdr3_aa: CSVAGLRDRGFTGELFF
cdr3_nt: TGCAGCGTTGCTGGACTTAGGGACAGGGGTTTCACCGGGGAGCTGTTTTTT
j_call: TRBJ2-2
v_call: TRBV29-1
d_call: TRBD1
clone_size: few

cdr3_aa: CASRPLGQGGETQYF
cdr3_nt: TGTGCCAGCAGACCCCTGGGACAGGGGGGAGAGACCCAGTACTTC
j_call: TRBJ2-5
v_call: TRBV28
d_call: TRBD1
clone_size: few

cdr3_aa: CASLTRAEAFF
cdr3_nt: TGTGCCAGCCTTACTAGGGCTGAAGCTTTCTTT
j_call: TRBJ1-1
v_call: TRBV28
d_call: .
clone_size: few

cdr3_aa: CASSFHYSGSGETQYF
cdr3_nt: TGTGCCAGCAGCTTTCATTATAGCGGGAGCGGGGAGACCCAGTACTTC
j_call: TRBJ2-5
v_call: TRBV11-1
d_call: TRBD2
clone_size: few

cdr3_aa: CASSSTDNYGYTF
cdr3_nt: TGTGCCAGCAGTTCGACAGACAACTATGGCTACACCTTC
j_call: TRBJ1-2
v_call: TRBV11-1
d_call: .
clone_size: few